The 32 T cell receptor beta chains below all came from one sample that was sequenced in a study of shared clonotypes between healthy human individuals. Naive CD8 cells lacked CD45RO and underwent positive selection for CCR7, leaving out terminally differentiated effector memory CD45RA+ cells. TCRdb keeps only in-frame clones here, not all; method: immunoSEQ multiplex PCR. The sample holds about 600,000 clones; 95% to 98% are singletons and the top ten take roughly 0.29%. Material: naive CD8+ T cells sorted from blood. The receptors were sampled from a young man in good health.

V is TRBV10-1 and J is TRBJ2-7, with D possibly matching TRBD2 (6 bases). Germline V gene lookup returns CDR1 WNHNN and CDR2 SYGVQD (reference sequence). The CDR3 totals 13 residues. The ends were cut back, 6 bases at V and 5 bases at J, with 14 bases in the middle. The CDR3 nucleotides read TGCGCCAGCAGCCGACTAGAAAGCCACGAGCAGTACTTC. Its protein product is CASSRLESHEQYF.

The chain recombines TRBV11-2 with TRBJ2-1; D gene ambiguous. V was trimmed by 0 bases and J by 7 bases, leaving 16 bases between them. Germline values: CDR1 SGHAT, CDR2 FQNNGV. The CDR3 is 16 residues long. CDR3 nucleotide sequence: TGTGCCAGCAGCTTAGACAAGATTGGTATTTGGAATGAGCAGTTCTTC. Translated, it gives CASSLDKIGIWNEQFF.

The V and J genes are TRBV7-9 and TRBJ1-1; tentatively, D is TRBD1 (6 bases). The V gene's germline CDR1 is SEHNR and CDR2 FQNEAQ (reference sequence). V shed 3 bases and J shed 5 bases, with 13 bases lying between them. The CDR3 is made up of 14 amino acids. CDR3 sequence reads: CASSLARGGTEAFF. In DNA, the CDR3 is TGTGCCAGCAGCTTGGCCAGGGGAGGTACTGAAGCTTTCTTT. The full variable domain, with the rest looked up from reference TRBV7-9 and TRBJ1-1, is DTGVSQNPRHKITKRGQNVTFRCDPISEHNRLYWYRQTLGQGPEFLTYFQNEAQLEKSRLLSDRFSAERPKGSFSTLEIQRTEQGDSAMYLCASSLARGGTEAFFGQGTRLTVV.

The V call is TRBV4-1, the J call TRBJ1-1, with D perhaps matching TRBD1 (5 bases). This CDR3 region has 14 residues. In germline, CDR1 is MGHRA, CDR2 YSYEKL. V gave up 3 bases and J gave up 3 bases, with 11 bases separating them. The CDR3: CASSHGARDTEAFF. In nucleotides, the CDR3 is TGCGCCAGCAGCCATGGGGCGCGGGACACTGAAGCTTTCTTT.

A single count supports this clone. The chain has TRBV2 and TRBJ2-1; no reliable D call. This CDR3 spans 12 amino acids. Germline-derived CDR1 and CDR2 are SNHLY and FYNNEI. Trimming cost V 7 bases and J 3 bases, with 7 bases left between them. The CDR3 loop is CASMPGYNEQFF. DNA of the CDR3: TGTGCCAGCATGCCTGGCTACAATGAGCAGTTCTTC.

The CDR3 sequence is CASSVSGGQYEQYF. The DNA of the CDR3 is TGTGCCAGTAGTGTCAGTGGGGGCCAGTACGAGCAGTACTTC. The rearrangement uses TRBV19 and TRBJ2-7; tentatively, D is TRBD1 (6 bases). Between the trimmed V and J ends, which lost 5 bases and 4 bases, there was a span of 15 bases. The CDR3 consists of 14 residues. Germline CDR1 and CDR2: LNHDA and SQIVND (reference sequence).

The J gene is TRBJ2-7, the V gene TRBV15; D possibly corresponds to TRBD1 (6 bases). In germline, CDR1 is LNHNV, CDR2 YYDKDF (reference sequence). V lost 1 base to trimming and J lost 2 bases, with 15 bases between them. There are 16 residues in the CDR3. CDR3 DNA sequence: TGTGCCACCAGCAGAGGGCCAGGGGATGCCCCCTACGAGCAGTACTTC. It codes for CATSRGPGDAPYEQYF.

The V gene is TRBV7-7, the J gene TRBJ2-2; D is unresolved. Germline CDR1 SSHAT, CDR2 FNYEAQ (reference sequence). Trimming removed 2 bases at V and 5 bases at J, with 12 bases between. This CDR3 region has 15 residues. The CDR3 here is CASSLSGDRTGELFF. The CDR3 nucleotides read TGTGCCAGCAGCTTATCTGGGGATAGGACCGGGGAGCTGTTTTTT.

The chain recombines TRBV7-3 with TRBJ2-7; D uncertain. The V and J ends lost 2 bases and 4 bases respectively, with 9 bases between them. Germline-derived CDR1 and CDR2 are SGHTA and FQGTGA. The CDR3 totals 13 residues. The CDR3 protein is CASSLEAEYEQYF. As DNA, the CDR3 is TGTGCCAGCAGCTTAGAGGCAGAATACGAGCAGTACTTC.

The V call is TRBV7-9, the J call TRBJ2-7; 7 nucleotides align to TRBD2. CDR3 length equals 14 residues. Germline loops: CDR1 SEHNR, CDR2 FQNEAQ (reference sequence). J gave up 3 bases and V 4 bases, and 6 bases lay outside the gene matches. CDR3 sequence (DNA): TGTGCCAGCAGCTCTTCTAGCGGCAACTACGAGCAGTACTTC. Protein sequence: CASSSSSGNYEQYF. The whole variable domain, remainder taken from reference TRBV7-9 and TRBJ2-7, is DTGVSQNPRHKITKRGQNVTFRCDPISEHNRLYWYRQTLGQGPEFLTYFQNEAQLEKSRLLSDRFSAERPKGSFSTLEIQRTEQGDSAMYLCASSSSSGNYEQYFGPGTRLTVT.

V is TRBV6-1 and J is TRBJ2-1; D remains unclear. With 3 bases removed from V and 0 bases from J, the gap between germline ends came to 9 bases. The CDR3 has 15 amino acids. Germline assignment: CDR1 MNHNS and CDR2 SASEGT. The CDR3 sequence: CASSDSKGSYNEQFF. In DNA, the CDR3 is TGTGCCAGCAGTGACTCCAAAGGCTCCTACAATGAGCAGTTCTTC.

The V gene is TRBV6-5, the J gene TRBJ1-5, with D hard to call. This CDR3 is built from 15 residues. Germline V gene data show CDR1 as MNHEY and CDR2 as SVGAGI. The V gene lost 5 bases and the J gene lost 0 bases, with 11 bases spanning the gap. CDR3 protein: CASSHRQDSNQPQHF. As DNA, the CDR3 is TGTGCCAGCAGTCATAGACAAGATAGCAATCAGCCCCAGCATTTT.

This chain links TRBV29-1 with TRBJ1-1; TRBD1 might be the D (5 bases). The length of the CDR3 is 11 residues. CDR1 and CDR2 from the germline V gene are SQVTM and ANQGSEA. With 6 bases removed from V and 6 bases from J, the gap between germline ends came to 11 bases. CDR3 loop: CSVLLGAEAFF. Here the CDR3 DNA reads TGCAGCGTCCTGTTAGGGGCTGAAGCTTTCTTT.

The V and J genes are TRBV9 and TRBJ1-5; D is unclear. The CDR3 is made up of 15 amino acids. Per the germline V gene, CDR1 is SGDLS and CDR2 is YYNGEE. Deletions cut 0 bases from V and 3 bases from J, with 10 bases between. The CDR3 bases are TGTGCCAGCAGCGTAGCGGCCGGTTACAATCAGCCCCAGCATTTT. This codes for CASSVAAGYNQPQHF.

Of note for this clone: Within the sample, other DNA sequences also encode this same CDR3. The rearrangement links TRBV9 to TRBJ1-1; D ambiguous. The CDR3 covers 13 residues. Germline assignment: CDR1 SGDLS and CDR2 YYNGEE. Deletions cut 0 bases from V and 2 bases from J, with 5 bases between. The CDR3 loop is CASSVELNTEAFF. In DNA, the CDR3 is TGTGCCAGCAGCGTAGAACTAAACACTGAAGCTTTCTTT.

The gene calls are TRBV27 and TRBJ2-1; D is possibly TRBD2 (6 bases). The CDR3 has 14 residues. Germline V gene data show CDR1 as MNHEY and CDR2 as SMNVEV (reference sequence). V was pared by 5 bases and J by 6 bases, with 14 bases between. The CDR3 here is CASSPRDWGNEQFF. CDR3 bases: TGTGCCAGCAGTCCTCGGGACTGGGGCAATGAGCAGTTCTTC.

The rearrangement links TRBV11-2 to TRBJ2-3, with D possibly being TRBD2 (5 bases). Between the trimmed V and J ends, which lost 3 bases and 2 bases, there was a span of 21 bases. The germline gives CDR1 SGHAT, CDR2 FQNNGV. The CDR3 has 18 amino acids. The CDR3 nucleotides read TGTGCCAGCAGCTTGCCACTACTTAGCGAGACTTACACAGATACGCAGTATTTT. Amino acid sequence: CASSLPLLSETYTDTQYF.

This chain links TRBV6-6 with TRBJ2-2; D is unresolved. Looked up from germline, CDR1 is MNHNY and CDR2 is SVGAGI (reference sequence). V was pared by 5 bases and J by 5 bases, with 6 bases between. The length of the CDR3 is 12 residues. The CDR3 loop reads CASSAWTGELFF. CDR3 nucleotides: TGTGCCAGCAGTGCGTGGACCGGGGAGCTGTTTTTT.

CDR3 DNA: TGTGCCAGCAGCCAAGATGGTACGGGATTCGTAAACACCGGGGAGCTGTTTTTT. It yields the protein CASSQDGTGFVNTGELFF. This chain connects TRBV14 to TRBJ2-2, with D possibly matching TRBD2 (5 bases). V lost 0 bases, J lost 2 bases, and 16 bases lay in between. The CDR3 extends over 18 amino acids. The germline V gene has CDR1 SGHDN and CDR2 FVKESK.

The rearrangement joins TRBV28 to TRBJ1-5, with 7 bases lining up with TRBD1. Trimming at V came to 7 bases and at J to 0 bases, leaving 6 bases not matched to a gene. Germline CDR1 is MDHEN and CDR2 is SYDVKM. There are 15 residues in the CDR3. The DNA of the CDR3 is TGTGCCAGCACCCTAGGGGGCCTTAGCAATCAGCCCCAGCATTTT. Translating it yields CASTLGGLSNQPQHF. The complete variable domain, with remaining parts taken from reference TRBV28 and TRBJ1-5, reads DVKVTQSSRYLVKRTGEKVFLECVQDMDHENMFWYRQDPGLGLRLIYFSYDVKMKEKGDIPEGYSVSREKKERFSLILESASTNQTSMYLCASTLGGLSNQPQHFGDGTRLSIL.

The J gene is TRBJ2-1, the V gene TRBV7-9, with TRBD2 identical over 9 bases. CDR1 and CDR2 from the germline V gene are SEHNR and FQNEAQ (reference sequence). Trimming cost V 4 bases and J 4 bases; bases outside gene matches: 8. The CDR3 is 16 amino acids. CDR3 residues: CASSSEQLAGYNEQFF. The CDR3 region has the DNA TGTGCCAGCAGCTCCGAGCAACTAGCGGGTTACAATGAGCAGTTCTTC. Full variable domain (missing parts from reference TRBV7-9 and TRBJ2-1): DTGVSQNPRHKITKRGQNVTFRCDPISEHNRLYWYRQTLGQGPEFLTYFQNEAQLEKSRLLSDRFSAERPKGSFSTLEIQRTEQGDSAMYLCASSSEQLAGYNEQFFGPGTRLTVL.

The gene calls are TRBV28 and TRBJ2-7; TRBD1 agrees at 9 bases. V gave up 7 bases and J gave up 1 base; unmatched junction bases: 8. CDR1 is MDHEN and CDR2 is SYDVKM in the germline V gene. The length of the CDR3 is 15 residues. Here the CDR3 DNA reads TGTGCCAGCATCGTGGTGACAGGGGGTTCCTACGAGCAGTACTTC. This gives the protein CASIVVTGGSYEQYF.

The chain joins TRBV28 to TRBJ2-2, with no clear D. CDR1 is MDHEN, CDR2 SYDVKM, per germline. This CDR3 region has 12 residues. Trimming took off 3 bases at V and 7 bases at J, with 6 bases between the two ends. The CDR3 DNA sequence: TGTGCCAGCAGTTTGGGCAACGGGGAGCTGTTTTTT. Its translation is CASSLGNGELFF.

This chain uses TRBV4-1 with TRBJ2-7, with TRBD1 identical over 8 bases. Unmatched junction bases numbered 5, after V lost 3 bases and J lost 1 base. The germline gives CDR1 MGHRA, CDR2 YSYEKL. The CDR3 extends over 15 amino acids. The CDR3 DNA reads as TGCGCCAGCAGCCACCGGACAGGGCGGTCCTACGAGCAGTACTTC. Residues: CASSHRTGRSYEQYF.

About this clone: This sample also contains other DNA sequences that code for the same CDR3. The chain joins TRBV7-9 to TRBJ2-7, with a weak D call TRBD2 (5 bases). CDR1 and CDR2 from the germline V gene are SEHNR and FQNEAQ (reference sequence). The CDR3 has 13 residues. The ends were cut back, 3 bases at V and 3 bases at J, with 9 bases in the middle. The CDR3 sequence is CASSLGAGYEQYF. CDR3 DNA sequence: TGTGCCAGCAGCTTGGGCGCGGGCTACGAGCAGTACTTC.

Only one count was recorded for this clone. The chain recombines TRBV7-3 with TRBJ1-1; 7 bases fit TRBD1. This CDR3 contains 13 residues. V lost 5 bases to trimming and J lost 4 bases; unmatched junction nucleotides: 4. Germline values: CDR1 SGHTA, CDR2 FQGTGA. This CDR3 is CASSKQGSTEAFF. Written as DNA, the CDR3 is TGTGCCAGCAGCAAACAGGGGTCCACTGAAGCTTTCTTT.

The V call is TRBV29-1, the J call TRBJ2-5, with D perhaps TRBD2 (5 bases). V shed 7 bases and J shed 2 bases, with 17 bases lying between them. The CDR3 spans 14 residues. CDR1 is SQVTM and CDR2 is ANQGSEA in the germline V gene. The CDR3 DNA follows: TGCAGCGCCCGGGGATCTTGGCGGCAAGAGACCCAGTACTTC. Translating it yields CSARGSWRQETQYF.

The J gene is TRBJ2-4, the V gene TRBV6-1; no clear D gene. This CDR3 is 11 amino acids long. The V gene's germline CDR1 is MNHNS and CDR2 SASEGT. With 10 bases removed from V and 7 bases from J, the gap between germline ends came to 11 bases. CDR3: CAILSYNIQYF. For the CDR3, the DNA is TGTGCCATCCTGAGTTATAACATTCAGTACTTC.

The rearrangement uses TRBV18 and TRBJ1-1; the D gene is possibly TRBD1 (5 bases). The length of the CDR3 is 10 residues. V lost 9 bases and J 3 bases, leaving 5 bases between the germline ends. Germline V gives CDR1 KGHSH, CDR2 LQKENI. CDR3 sequence (DNA): TGTGCCAGGGGGGACACTGAAGCTTTCTTT. Translation: CARGDTEAFF. Variable domain in full (rest from reference TRBV18 and TRBJ1-1): NAGVMQNPRHLVRRRGQEARLRCSPMKGHSHVYWYRQLPEEGLKFMVYLQKENIIDESGMPKERFSAEFPKEGPSILRIQQVVRGDSAAYFCARGDTEAFFGQGTRLTVV.

The rearrangement uses TRBV19 and TRBJ2-7, with 12 bases identical to TRBD2. The V segment lost 3 bases and the J segment 3 bases; nucleotides outside the gene matches: 3. CDR1 is LNHDA and CDR2 is SQIVND in the germline V gene (reference sequence). The CDR3 extends over 15 amino acids. CDR3 residues: CASSIASGRVYEQYF. The CDR3 DNA is TGTGCCAGTAGTATTGCTAGCGGGAGGGTCTACGAGCAGTACTTC.

The chain employs TRBV29-1 and TRBJ2-1; 12 positions agree with TRBD2. The CDR3 sequence is 21 residues long. Unmatched junction bases numbered 22, after V lost 0 bases and J lost 7 bases. Per germline, CDR1 SQVTM and CDR2 ANQGSEA. CDR3: CSVEDSVSLAGGSLKGNEQFF. The CDR3 region has the DNA TGCAGCGTTGAAGATTCAGTATCGCTAGCGGGAGGGTCCCTCAAGGGGAATGAGCAGTTCTTC.

The chain is built from TRBV7-9 and TRBJ2-7, with 8 bases lining up with TRBD2. Germline values: CDR1 SEHNR, CDR2 FQNEAQ (reference sequence). With V trimmed by 7 bases and J by 4 bases, 12 bases remained unmatched. CDR3 length: 15 amino acids. The CDR3 region has the DNA TGTGCCAGCACCCCAAGCGGGGGCGATCCTTACGAGCAGTACTTC. Translation: CASTPSGGDPYEQYF.